These 30 T cell receptor beta chains originate from one sample sequenced in a study of human T cells and chemical hapten exposure. TCRdb independently ran MiXCR on the RACE reads; one entry per CDR3 protein. The sample lists just over 80,000 distinct CDR3 sequences; about 10% were seen once. The time point here: patch test 1, 2 weeks after DPC sensitization. Specified treatment: therapeutic diphenylcyclopropenone sensitization with weekly scalp DPC. This material consisted of whole blood, taken in connection with sensitization to the hapten diphenylcyclopropenone (DPC). The receptors were sampled from a woman in her 50s with alopecia areata. Some clones in this sample may be carry-over from other donors' samples.

This clonotype was observed at least ten times. The chain joins TRBV6-5 to TRBJ2-5, with 7 bases that match TRBD2. The germline gives CDR1 MNHEY, CDR2 SVGAGI. The CDR3 has 14 residues. V lost 6 bases, J lost 5 bases, and 9 bases stayed unmatched. The CDR3 DNA reads TGTGCCAGCAGCCAACTAGCGTCGGCCGAGACCCAGTACTTC. Encoded protein: CASSQLASAETQYF.

CDR3 amino acids: CASSREGTGGRNEQFF. In nucleotides, the CDR3 is TGTGCCAGCAGCCGAGAGGGGACAGGGGGCAGGAATGAGCAGTTCTTC. The chain carries TRBV3-1 and TRBJ2-1, with 12 bases that match TRBD1. The length of the CDR3 is 16 residues. V was pared by 4 bases and J by 7 bases, with 8 bases of the junction left unmatched. Looked up from germline, CDR1 is LGHDT and CDR2 is YNNKEL (reference sequence).

This clonotype was observed a few times. The chain recombines TRBV28 with TRBJ1-5, with no clear D. The CDR3 covers 15 residues. The germline V gene has CDR1 MDHEN and CDR2 SYDVKM. Trimming took 5 bases from V and 7 from J, leaving 18 bases between them. CDR3 residues: CASSPPRGGGQPQHF. The CDR3 bases are TGTGCCAGCAGTCCGCCACGGGGAGGAGGGCAGCCCCAGCATTTT. The full variable domain, with the rest looked up from reference TRBV28 and TRBJ1-5, is DVKVTQSSRYLVKRTGEKVFLECVQDMDHENMFWYRQDPGLGLRLIYFSYDVKMKEKGDIPEGYSVSREKKERFSLILESASTNQTSMYLCASSPPRGGGQPQHFGDGTRLSIL.

On this clonotype: One end of the junction does not line up with germline, which may come from a read error. The gene calls are TRBV18 and TRBJ1-5; D remains ambiguous. This CDR3 has 15 amino acids. Germline-derived CDR1 and CDR2 are KGHSH and LQKENI. CDR3 region: CARSPTMDSNQPQHF. In DNA form, the CDR3 reads TGTGCCAGATCACCCACCATGGACAGCAATCAGCCCCAGCATTTT.

This clonotype was recorded a few times. The CDR3 protein is CASSYEQGAPYEQYF. For the CDR3, the DNA is TGTGCCAGCAGTTACGAGCAGGGGGCGCCCTACGAGCAGTACTTC. The chain joins TRBV6-5 to TRBJ2-7, with TRBD1 matching over 8 bases. With 2 bases clipped from V and 2 bases from J, the junction kept 5 bases outside the gene matches. Germline V lookup: CDR1 MNHEY, CDR2 SVGAGI. The CDR3 spans 15 residues.

V and J are TRBV20-1 and TRBJ1-3; D is uncertain. This CDR3 is 12 amino acids long. Germline CDR1 and CDR2: DFQATT and SNEGSKA (reference sequence). Trimming pared 5 bases from V and 3 bases from J, leaving 8 bases between. The CDR3 loop is CSAPSDGNTIYF. CDR3 in DNA: TGCAGTGCTCCCTCAGATGGAAACACCATATATTTT.

V is TRBV18 and J is TRBJ2-7; D possibly corresponds to TRBD2 (5 bases). The CDR3 contains 13 residues. V dropped 3 bases and J dropped 2 bases, with 8 bases sitting between them. Per the germline V gene, CDR1 is KGHSH and CDR2 is LQKENI. The CDR3 here is CASSPLAPYEQYF. The CDR3 DNA sequence: TGTGCCAGCTCACCCCTAGCCCCCTACGAGCAGTACTTC.

This clonotype appeared a few times. V and J are TRBV12-3 or TRBV12-4 and TRBJ1-1, with TRBD1 identical over 7 bases. This CDR3 is built from 16 residues. V was clipped by 5 bases and J by 0 bases; unmatched bases: 9. Written as DNA, the CDR3 is TGTGCCAGCAGTGGACAGGCCTCAACACTGAACACTGAAGCTTTCTTT. It codes for CASSGQASTLNTEAFF.

This clonotype was counted at least ten times. This chain joins TRBV19 and TRBJ2-7, with TRBD1 identical over 7 bases. The CDR3 spans 15 residues. Losses at the gene ends were 10 bases for V and 5 bases for J; bases not matched to a gene: 17. Germline assignment: CDR1 LNHDA and CDR2 SQIVND (reference sequence). DNA for the CDR3: TGTGCCACCAGACCTCGGACAGGTCCAGGGGACGAGCAGTACTTC. Its protein is CATRPRTGPGDEQYF.

This clonotype appeared a few times. V is TRBV20-1 and J is TRBJ2-1, with 7 bases lining up with TRBD2. CDR3 length: 14 residues. V was pared by 4 bases and J by 3 bases, with 6 bases of the junction left unmatched. CDR1 DFQATT and CDR2 SNEGSKA come from the germline V gene (reference sequence). CDR3 protein: CSAKPGGRYNEQFF. CDR3 nucleotides: TGCAGTGCTAAACCGGGAGGTCGCTACAATGAGCAGTTCTTC.

This clonotype showed up many times. This chain joins TRBV7-2 and TRBJ2-7; D is possibly TRBD1 (7 bases). The CDR3 is made up of 17 amino acids. Per germline, CDR1 SGHTA and CDR2 FQGNSA. Trimming pared 4 bases from V and 4 bases from J, leaving 23 bases between. CDR3: CASSSPLGGGVRYEQYF. The CDR3, as DNA: TGTGCCAGCAGCTCCCCACTTGGAGGGGGCGTTAGGTACGAGCAGTACTTC. Using reference TRBV7-2 and TRBJ2-7 for the parts outside the CDR3, the full variable domain is GAGVSQSPSNKVTEKGKDVELRCDPISGHTALYWYRQSLGQGLEFLIYFQGNSAPDKSGLPSDRFSAERTGGSVSTLTIQRTQQEDSAVYLCASSSPLGGGVRYEQYFGPGTRLTVT.

The V and J genes are TRBV27 and TRBJ2-2; the D is unclear. Germline CDR1 reads MNHEY; CDR2 reads SMNVEV (reference sequence). The V end was cut by 2 bases, the J end by 4 bases, with 11 bases between. The CDR3 is 15 residues long. The CDR3: CASSLTTLSTGELFF. The CDR3 region has the DNA TGTGCCAGCAGTTTAACAACGTTAAGCACCGGGGAGCTGTTTTTT.

This clonotype was picked up many times. The rearrangement links TRBV28 to TRBJ2-1; the D gene could be TRBD1 or TRBD2 (6 bases each). This CDR3 is 17 amino acids long. Trimming shortened V by 6 bases and J by 4 bases, and 22 bases separated the two germline ends. Germline CDR1 is MDHEN and CDR2 is SYDVKM. CDR3 sequence reads: CASRPRGRLGGYNEQFF. The CDR3 coding sequence is TGTGCCAGCAGGCCACGCGGGCGACTAGGGGGTTACAATGAGCAGTTCTTC.

This clonotype was counted ten times or more. V and J are TRBV12-3 or TRBV12-4 and TRBJ2-7; 7 bases agree with TRBD1. This CDR3 region has 15 residues. J lost 0 bases, V lost 7 bases, and 9 bases had no gene match. CDR3: CASITTGDRSYEQYF. The CDR3 DNA reads as TGTGCCAGCATCACTACAGGGGATCGCTCCTACGAGCAGTACTTC.

This clonotype was detected only a few times. The rearrangement joins TRBV6-1 to TRBJ2-7; 8 positions match TRBD2. Trimming removed 2 bases from V and 3 bases from J; junction bases left unmatched: 6. From germline, CDR1 is MNHNS and CDR2 SASEGT. The CDR3 contains 15 residues. Here the CDR3 DNA reads TGTGCCAGCAGTGAACCCCATAGCGGGGTCTACGAGCAGTACTTC. Amino acid sequence: CASSEPHSGVYEQYF.

This clonotype occurred many times. This sequence joins TRBV19 and TRBJ2-2; D is unclear. Germline V gene sequence: CDR1 LNHDA, CDR2 SQIVND (reference sequence). The ends were cut back, 3 bases at V and 9 bases at J, with 11 bases in the middle. This CDR3 is 13 amino acids long. CDR3 in amino acids: CASSISPRRELFF. The CDR3 DNA reads TGTGCCAGTAGTATCTCCCCTCGTCGGGAGCTGTTTTTT.

This clonotype occurred many times. The V gene is TRBV20-1, the J gene TRBJ2-6; D remains unclear. Looked up from germline, CDR1 is DFQATT and CDR2 is SNEGSKA (reference sequence). The V gene lost 6 bases and the J gene lost 2 bases, with 8 bases spanning the gap. There are 13 residues in the CDR3. The CDR3 DNA sequence: TGCAGTGCGCGTCAGGCTGGGGCCAACGTCCTGACTTTC. It yields the protein CSARQAGANVLTF.

This chain uses TRBV20-1 with TRBJ2-3; 7 positions match TRBD2. Looked up from germline, CDR1 is DFQATT and CDR2 is SNEGSKA (reference sequence). The CDR3 runs 14 residues. Trimming took 3 bases from V and 2 from J; bases not matched to a gene: 5. CDR3 protein: CSASISGYTDTQYF. The CDR3 nucleotides read TGCAGTGCTAGTATTAGCGGGTACACAGATACGCAGTATTTT.

Points on this clonotype: Germline is not matched at one junction end, which may reflect a read error. The chain carries TRBV9 and TRBJ2-3, with D possibly matching TRBD2 (5 bases). The CDR3 spans 14 residues. CDR1 and CDR2 from the germline V gene are SGDLS and YYNGEE. Written as DNA, the CDR3 is TGTGCCAGCAGCGTAGGAGGGTTCACAGATACACAGTATTTT. Translation gives CASSVGGFTDTQYF. Using reference TRBV9 and TRBJ2-3 for the parts outside the CDR3, the full variable domain is DSGVTQTPKHLITATGQRVTLRCSPRSGDLSVYWYQQSLDQGLQFLIQYYNGEERAKGNILERFSAQQFPDLHSELNLSSLELGDSALYFCASSVGGFTDTQYFGPGTRLTVL.

There are a few counts of this clonotype. The chain combines TRBV6-5 with TRBJ2-7, with 9 bases matching TRBD1. This CDR3 contains 15 residues. The ends lost 0 bases at V and 2 bases at J; junction bases unmatched: 2. Per germline, CDR1 MNHEY and CDR2 SVGAGI. CDR3 in DNA: TGTGCCAGCAGTTACTCGGGACAGGGACCCTACGAGCAGTACTTC. Amino acids: CASSYSGQGPYEQYF.

The sample holds many counts of this clonotype. The CDR3 spells CASTKRGGGGSPLHF. The CDR3 nucleotides read TGTGCCAGCACCAAGAGGGGTGGAGGCGGTTCACCCCTCCACTTT. The chain carries TRBV6-2 or TRBV6-3 and TRBJ1-6; D might be TRBD1 (5 bases). V shed 7 bases and J shed 9 bases, with 19 bases lying between them. Per the germline V gene, CDR1 is MNHEY and CDR2 is SVGEGT. The CDR3 totals 15 residues.

Of note for this clonotype: Given a much more abundant clone one base away, this may be a read error. The chain recombines TRBV12-3 or TRBV12-4 with TRBJ1-5, with 8 bases matching TRBD1. CDR3 length: 17 amino acids. CDR3 loop: CASSLGSRGRSNQSQHF. The CDR3 DNA reads as TGTGCCAGCAGTTTAGGCTCCAGGGGGCGAAGCAATCAGTCCCAGCATTTT.

Ten or more counts support this clonotype. The V gene is TRBV18, the J gene TRBJ1-5, with 12 bases matching TRBD1. CDR3 length: 18 amino acids. Germline CDR1 and CDR2: KGHSH and LQKENI. Trimming removed 4 bases from V and 6 bases from J; junction bases left unmatched: 13. The CDR3: CASSLSQEGQGASQPQHF. The CDR3 nucleotides are TGTGCCAGCTCACTATCGCAAGAGGGACAGGGGGCCAGTCAGCCCCAGCATTTT. Drawing the rest from reference TRBV18 and TRBJ1-5, the complete variable domain is NAGVMQNPRHLVRRRGQEARLRCSPMKGHSHVYWYRQLPEEGLKFMVYLQKENIIDESGMPKERFSAEFPKEGPSILRIQQVVRGDSAAYFCASSLSQEGQGASQPQHFGDGTRLSIL.

This clonotype was recorded at least ten times. This sequence joins TRBV20-1 and TRBJ2-7, with 8 positions matching TRBD1. The CDR3 is 13 residues long. CDR1 and CDR2 from the germline V gene are DFQATT and SNEGSKA (reference sequence). The junction had 6 bases not matched to a gene; V was cut back by 5 bases and J by 3 bases. The CDR3 DNA follows: TGCAGTGCTTACCGACAGGGGATCTACGAGCAGTACTTC. Translation gives CSAYRQGIYEQYF.

This clonotype has a count of ten or more. In DNA form, the CDR3 reads TGTGCCAGCAGCCTCGTGGGCCGCACACTCTATAGCAATCAGCCCCAGCATTTT. Translation: CASSLVGRTLYSNQPQHF. The chain employs TRBV28 and TRBJ1-5, with D unclear. The V gene's germline CDR1 is MDHEN and CDR2 SYDVKM. This CDR3 region has 18 residues. V was pared by 6 bases and J by 0 bases, with 21 bases between.

This clonotype was picked up a small number of times. This chain links TRBV5-1 with TRBJ2-2; maybe TRBD2 (6 bases). The germline V gene has CDR1 SGHRS and CDR2 YFSETQ. V lost 3 bases and J 0 bases, leaving 9 bases between the germline ends. This CDR3 has 15 amino acids. The CDR3 DNA reads as TGCGCCAGCAGCTCTTCGGGAGCGAACACCGGGGAGCTGTTTTTT. This gives the protein CASSSSGANTGELFF. The variable domain in full, with the rest retrieved from reference TRBV5-1 and TRBJ2-2, is KAGVTQTPRYLIKTRGQQVTLSCSPISGHRSVSWYQQTPGQGLQFLFEYFSETQRNKGNFPGRFSGRQFSNSRSEMNVSTLELGDSALYLCASSSSGANTGELFFGEGSRLTVL.

The table lists this clonotype with many counts. V usage is TRBV18 and J usage is TRBJ1-3; the match to TRBD1 covers 8 bases. The CDR3 is made up of 16 amino acids. The V gene's germline CDR1 is KGHSH and CDR2 LQKENI. J gave up 2 bases and V 2 bases, and 5 bases lay outside the gene matches. As DNA, the CDR3 is TGTGCCAGCTCACCAGCCCTACAGGGGGCTGGAAACACCATATATTTT. This gives the protein CASSPALQGAGNTIYF.

This clonotype was seen a few times. Here the CDR3 reads CATSDPVGQSLDRGSSYNEQFF. The CDR3 DNA reads as TGTGCCACCAGTGACCCAGTAGGACAGAGTCTCGATAGGGGTAGCTCCTACAATGAGCAGTTCTTC. V and J are TRBV24-1 and TRBJ2-1, with D tentatively TRBD1 (6 bases). The CDR3 consists of 22 residues. Germline lookup yields CDR1 KGHDR and CDR2 SFDVKD. With 4 bases removed from V and 0 bases from J, the gap between germline ends came to 30 bases.

This clonotype was seen many times. This chain joins TRBV27 and TRBJ2-1, with D possibly matching TRBD1 (5 bases). V lost 3 bases and J 9 bases, leaving 18 bases between the germline ends. The CDR3 consists of 15 residues. In germline, CDR1 is MNHEY, CDR2 SMNVEV (reference sequence). The CDR3 DNA reads TGTGCCAGCAGTTTTGGTAACATAGGGGTGGGTGAGCAGTTCTTC. This encodes CASSFGNIGVGEQFF.

V is TRBV28 and J is TRBJ1-6, with D perhaps matching TRBD1 (5 bases). From germline, CDR1 is MDHEN and CDR2 SYDVKM. Trimming stripped 1 base from V and 1 base from J, with 8 bases between. The CDR3 length is 16 residues. As DNA, the CDR3 is TGTGCCAGCAGTTTATTCTGGGGGTCCTATAATTCACCCCTCCACTTT. Its translation: CASSLFWGSYNSPLHF. The entire variable domain, with the rest obtained from reference TRBV28 and TRBJ1-6, is as follows: DVKVTQSSRYLVKRTGEKVFLECVQDMDHENMFWYRQDPGLGLRLIYFSYDVKMKEKGDIPEGYSVSREKKERFSLILESASTNQTSMYLCASSLFWGSYNSPLHFGNGTRLTVT.